This T cell receptor (beta chain) is drawn from a study of blood T cell repertoires in COVID-19. Study information: COVID-19 samples collected from the United States, Italy and Spain covered acute and convalescent phases. From T cells, B-cell-depleted T cells, or PBMCs came the material, which was cDNA or gDNA.

Per the study methods: Amplification with reference gene primers provided the estimates of nucleated cell counts. Measured with immunoSEQ multiplex PCR; TCRdb has only the in-frame clones, and not every one. Clone size and V and J calls were adopted from that table, with D and trimming inferred from the DNA. Among hundreds of thousands of clones listed, 88% were seen once. The TCR comes from a woman between 25 and 40 years old with acute or convalescent COVID-19. Specimen: peripheral blood.

CDR3 loop: CAWSVLGASQPQHF. The CDR3 bases are TGTGCCTGGAGTGTTCTGGGGGCAAGTCAGCCCCAGCATTTT. This sequence joins TRBV30 and TRBJ1-5; tentative D call: TRBD1 (6 bases). This CDR3 is 14 amino acids long. The germline V gene has CDR1 GTSNPN and CDR2 SVGIG (reference sequence). V lost 0 bases to trimming and J lost 6 bases, with 12 bases between them.